This T cell receptor beta chain was observed in a study of breast tumors, draining lymph nodes, adjacent tissues. General study points: That most tumor T cells come from lymph nodes remained unproven. Tumor repertoires ranked between lymph nodes and nontumor tissue in diversity, with V and J gene preferences. Tumor and nontumor repertoires were significantly more similar in luminal-like than in basal-like breast cancer.

The CDR3 runs 14 residues. In germline, CDR1 is DFQATT, CDR2 SNEGSKA (reference sequence). V lost 1 base, J lost 7 bases, and 2 bases stayed unmatched. TCRdb redid the calling of the multiplex PCR reads with MiXCR, one entry per CDR3 protein. The sample lists 200,000 or so distinct CDR3 sequences, roughly 31% occurring once. Samples came from axillary lymph nodes draining the breast cancer. In the case of this clonotype: Its target is not known.

The sequencing input was axillary lymph node tissue. The chain couples TRBV20-1 to TRBJ1-4; TRBD1 agrees at 11 bases. This TCR came from a female donor with breast cancer. Some clones in this sample may be carry-over from other donors' samples. CDR3 in DNA: TGCAGTGCTAGAGTGGGGACAGGGGGTGAAAAACTGTTTTTT. Its translation: CSARVGTGGEKLFF.